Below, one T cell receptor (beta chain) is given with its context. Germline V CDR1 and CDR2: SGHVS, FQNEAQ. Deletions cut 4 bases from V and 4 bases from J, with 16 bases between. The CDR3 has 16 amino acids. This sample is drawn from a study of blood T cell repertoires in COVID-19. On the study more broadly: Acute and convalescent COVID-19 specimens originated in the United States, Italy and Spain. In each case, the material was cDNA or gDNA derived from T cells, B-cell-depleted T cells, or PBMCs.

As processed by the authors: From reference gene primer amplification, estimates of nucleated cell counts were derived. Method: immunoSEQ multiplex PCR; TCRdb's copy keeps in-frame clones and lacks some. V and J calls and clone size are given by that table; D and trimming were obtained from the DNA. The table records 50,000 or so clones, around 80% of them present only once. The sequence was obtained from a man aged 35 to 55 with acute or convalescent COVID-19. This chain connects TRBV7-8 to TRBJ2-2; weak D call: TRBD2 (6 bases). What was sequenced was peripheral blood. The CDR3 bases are TGTGCCAGCAGCTCCCGGGGGTCCTGGGGCACCGGGGAGCTGTTTTTT. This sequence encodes CASSSRGSWGTGELFF.